The clone carrying this T cell receptor beta chain turned up a few times. What it recognizes is unknown. The sample originates from a study of blood T cells in healthy people across ages. Study results and caveats: PBMC samples, being unsorted, prevented any conclusive comparison of naive and antigen-experienced cells.

A second about 6 to 12 cycle PCR used barcoded and J-beta primers. TCRdb reprocessed the 5' RACE reads with MiXCR, giving one entry per CDR3 protein. The sample contains fewer than 950,000 distinct CDR3 sequences, roughly 50% of which appear only once. V shed 4 bases, J shed 6 bases, and the junction held 8 bases outside the gene matches. This CDR3 is 15 amino acids long. In germline, CDR1 is ENHRY, CDR2 SYGVKD. The chain employs TRBV10-3 and TRBJ2-1; 8 bases map to TRBD1. The sequence was collected from an elderly man in good health. The sample comprised blood. CDR3 in amino acids: CAISGNRTGTNEQFF. The DNA for the CDR3 is TGTGCCATCAGTGGGAATAGGACAGGGACCAATGAGCAGTTCTTC.